This TCR beta chain came from a study of cytomegalovirus exposure and HLA in healthy donors (dated by TCRdb to about 2017). Notes on the research overall: An earlier analysis of fewer than 750 of the donors reported 250 to 350 Gb of sequence data and approximately 120 million unique TCR beta sequences obtained from some 200 million T cells. An earlier analysis of 587 of the donors used high-throughput TCR beta sequencing to judge whether each TCR beta V gene segment behaved as functional or pseudogenic. The number of donors typed differed by locus, with about 620-630 for A, B, C, DRB1 and DQB1, more than 500 for DQA1, under 610 for DPA1, and 472 for DPB1. The genetic ancestry cluster associated with self-reported Caucasian donors included 81% of the 300 to 450 genotyped donors. Donor age, sex, ethnicity and CMV serostatus were collected together with the repertoire data. Along with the approximately 650-subject first cohort, a separate validation cohort of 120 different subjects was used. All discovery cohort repertoires had been generated on a single sequencing platform. The study profiled the T cell repertoires of more than 500 subjects by immunosequencing and related them to cytomegalovirus serostatus. About 5 DR-DQ haplotypes were handled as single units for association and clustering, since linkage in the cohort was strong. Rather than using new phenotypic data, the later analysis identified candidate immune exposures from TCR beta sequences and from how often those sequences occurred across donors. The study aimed to test whether cataloging public T cell receptors could reveal signatures of past pathogen exposure. Among 350 to 400 genotyped donors of the cohort, an average of about 240,000 unique TCR beta nucleotide sequences were sequenced per donor, roughly 18% of them non-productive. To study patterns of TCR occurrence, a later analysis re-analyzed previously published TCR beta repertoires from 550 to 800 donors and added high-resolution HLA genotyping. Approximately 300 gigabases of sequencing data and tens of millions of unique TCR sequences were included in an early release covering several hundred HLA-typed donors. To predict cytomegalovirus infection status, the study brought together high-throughput TCR immunosequencing, statistical association of individual TCRs with disease status, and machine learning. A later genetic analysis took genome-wide SNP genotypes for about 55% of the roughly 700 donors and used that subset as a discovery cohort. Class I and class II HLA loci were covered by the typing at four-digit resolution. The paper as a whole reports these results and caveats: In a later analysis, several top co-occurrence clusters were reported to appear linked to parvovirus B19, influenza, CMV and Epstein-Barr virus. A few of the identified cytomegalovirus-associated TCR beta chains were confirmed in vitro to be specific for cytomegalovirus antigens. A further reported finding was that TCR beta sequences accurately predicted the HLA-A and HLA-B alleles for most subjects in the first cohort. In a later analysis, HLA-associated TCR beta chains showed more clonal expansion and lower generation probabilities than non-associated chains that were equally common. Linkage disequilibrium might explain the correlated functional status among segregating V segments, but an unknown experimental factor could not be excluded. In a later analysis, around 17,000 TCR beta sequences were associated with specific HLA alleles at a false discovery rate of 0.05. A later analysis found that TCR association rates varied across HLA loci, with DRB1 alleles showing the most associated TCRs and HLA-C alleles the fewest. A group of highly shared sequence variants was considered likely to be a technical artifact of the sequencing pipeline. Assigning TCR associations to individual alleles was difficult when HLA alleles, especially DR and DQ, strongly co-occurred. A total of around 150 TCR beta chains were listed by the study as associated with cytomegalovirus. HLA typing was unavailable for some donors at each locus, so association tests used only the typed subset. Only TCR beta chains were sequenced in this cohort, and the absence of alpha or paired-chain data limited detectable features. Across donors, most TCR sequences were observed very rarely, whereas some public TCRs were present in many individuals. The earlier analysis of 450 to 700 of the donors excluded roughly 16 rarely observed V segments, including chromosome 9 orphons, because counts were too low. Sequencing depth was assumed to be roughly uniform across donors in the presence/absence analyses, though that assumption may not hold. V-gene and J-gene trimming of TCR beta chains was associated with a missense DCLRE1C variant in a later genetic analysis, and the association was replicated in an independent cohort. CMV serostatus was the only immune exposure information available for the cohort. Some IMGT-functional V segments, including TRBV6-2 and TRBV6-3, could not be told apart with the 87-base-pair reads, so those segments were excluded. The authors suggested that the approach could potentially be generalized to other disease states and immunological phenotypes. Compared with the 666-donor mean, donors in an Asian-associated ancestry cluster had fewer N-insertions in productive TCRs, according to a later genetic analysis. An earlier analysis of approximately 570 of the donors showed that most TCR beta V segments appeared in productive rearrangements either about 87% or about 30% of the time, which broadly matched IMGT annotations. A later analysis found that most CMV-associated TCR beta chains appeared HLA-restricted, with HLA associations seemingly driven largely by CMV exposure. The classifier was reported to diagnose cytomegalovirus status with high specificity and sensitivity in both the original cohort and the validation cohort.

Turning to this clone: The target of this receptor is not known. The record has no base qualities; no much larger clone is one base away.

The cohort consisted of approximately 670 healthy bone marrow donors. Cohort members were all nominally healthy when sampled, although unrecorded immune exposures were likely present. The donor was CMV seropositive and was included in the group of approximately 310 seropositive cohort members. Each donor provided a peripheral blood sample, and peripheral blood mononuclear cells were used for TCR beta sequencing. The Qiagen DNeasy Blood Extraction Kit was used to extract genomic DNA from the blood cell samples. Libraries came from the immunoSEQ multiplex PCR assay. The multiplex PCR relied on a mix of 60 forward primers for TCR Vbeta segments and 13 reverse primers for TCR Jbeta segments. A multiplex PCR assay on genomic DNA amplified the CDR3 region of rearranged TCR beta genes. Amplified TCR beta libraries were sequenced as 87-base-pair reads on the Illumina HiSeq System. The original methods were these. Across the 500 to 850 repertoires, a later analysis counted approximately 75 million unique TCR beta chains, around 11 million of which were shared by at least two donors. To remove PCR and sequencing errors, raw reads were error-corrected and collapsed into unique sequences using a nearest-neighbor algorithm that merged closely related sequences. CDR3 sequences were aligned to IMGT reference sequences to assign V, D and J gene segments. For a sequence to be retained, a match of at least six nucleotides was required to both a V gene segment and a J gene segment. A rearrangement was called productive if the CDR3 had no stop codons and remained in frame with V and J, and every other rearrangement was called non-productive. CDR3 was defined according to IMGT convention as the region running from the second conserved V-encoded cysteine to the conserved J-encoded phenylalanine. Sequences without an unambiguous match to a single V gene segment were excluded from the earlier analysis of several hundred of the donors. An earlier analysis of 587 of the donors called V segments functional above 56.7% productive rearrangements and segregating when the between-donor standard deviation exceeded 5%. A statistical classification framework was built for diagnosing cytomegalovirus status from the catalog of TCR beta chain sequences. V and J gene assignment, in a later analysis, came from comparing TCR nucleotide sequences with IMGT/GENE-DB human TR gene sequences. Using the TCRdist pipeline, a later analysis assigned CDR3 sequences along with most-parsimonious VDJ recombination scenarios. In a later analysis, each TCR beta chain was defined by its CDR3 amino acid sequence together with its V-gene family, and reads without a unique V-gene family were excluded. A later analysis removed over 500 highly shared, low-generation-probability nucleotide sequences to deal with suspected cross-contamination and a sequencing artifact. In a later analysis, a clonal expansion index was calculated for each public chain from normalized within-repertoire ranks of inferred template counts. A later analysis computed generation probabilities with a VDJ recombination model fitted to out-of-frame rearrangements, and checked the results against IGoR. A later analysis scored TCR-TCR, TCR-HLA and TCR-CMV co-occurrence with hypergeometric tests, applying a repertoire-size bias correction to TCR pairs. In a later analysis, false discovery rates were estimated by permuting HLA or CMV assignments 20 times. A later analysis grouped co-occurring TCRs with DBSCAN, adding TCRdist sequence similarity when clustering within HLA-allele-positive subsets. Co-occurrence clustering excluded repertoires with fewer than 30,000 or more than 120,000 public chains, plus five with anomalous nucleotide sharing. Drawn from immuneACCESS, this table holds only the in-frame rearrangements with V and J called that TCRdb kept. Clones are partly lost; checked studies trace under half to an unresolved V gene and leave the rest unexplained. V and J calls and clone size are those listed in that table; D and trimming were worked out from the DNA. The sample records under 200,000 clones, approximately 80% of which are singletons. The ten largest clones capture 6% to 8% of the sample.

Trimming takes 4 bases off V and 6 bases off J; junction bases not matched to a gene: 12. CDR1 is given as KGHSH and CDR2 as LQKENI, both from the germline V gene. Reading from cysteine to phenylalanine, the CDR3 counts 16 amino acids. The retained sequence is limited to the CDR3, 48 bases, with the frame set at the first base. The chain joins TRBV18 to TRBJ2-3; 8 bases in between match TRBD1. The sequencing input was PBMCs. This TCR was recovered from a male donor in good health and CMV-seropositive. The DNA sequence is TGTGCCAGCTCACTTCCGGACAGGGTCCGCCCGGATACGCAGTATTTT. Translated, this gives CASSLPDRVRPDTQYF.